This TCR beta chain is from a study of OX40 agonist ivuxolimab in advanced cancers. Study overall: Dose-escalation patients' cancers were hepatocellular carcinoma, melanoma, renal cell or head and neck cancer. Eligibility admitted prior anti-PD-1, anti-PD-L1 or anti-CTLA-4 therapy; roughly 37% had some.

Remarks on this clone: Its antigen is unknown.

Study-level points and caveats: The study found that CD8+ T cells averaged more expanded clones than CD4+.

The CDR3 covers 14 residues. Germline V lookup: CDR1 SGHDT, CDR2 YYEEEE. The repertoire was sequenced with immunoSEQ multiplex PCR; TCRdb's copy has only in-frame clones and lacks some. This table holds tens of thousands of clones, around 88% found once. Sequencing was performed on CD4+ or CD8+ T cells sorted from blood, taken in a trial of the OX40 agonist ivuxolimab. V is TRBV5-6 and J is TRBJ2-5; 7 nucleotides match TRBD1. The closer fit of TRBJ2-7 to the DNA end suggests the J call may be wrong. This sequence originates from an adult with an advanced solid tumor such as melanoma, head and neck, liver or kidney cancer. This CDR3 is CASSLVGQQYEQYF. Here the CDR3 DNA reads TGTGCCAGCAGCTTGGTGGGACAGCAATACGAGCAGTACTTC.